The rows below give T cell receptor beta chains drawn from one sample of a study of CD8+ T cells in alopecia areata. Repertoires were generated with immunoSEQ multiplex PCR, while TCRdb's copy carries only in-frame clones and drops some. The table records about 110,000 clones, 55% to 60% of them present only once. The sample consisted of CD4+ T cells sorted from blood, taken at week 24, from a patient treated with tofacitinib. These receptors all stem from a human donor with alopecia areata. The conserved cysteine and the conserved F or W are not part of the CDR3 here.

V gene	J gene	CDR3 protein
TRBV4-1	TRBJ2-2	ASSQLRQANTGELF
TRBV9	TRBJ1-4	ASSVSPRQGGEKLF
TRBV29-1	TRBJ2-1	SVEGAGAYNEQF
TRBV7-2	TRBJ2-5	ASSLEGTVPRETQY
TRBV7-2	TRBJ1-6	ASSLKRANSPLH
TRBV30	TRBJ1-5	AWSNGLNQPQH
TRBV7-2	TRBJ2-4	ASSSISWAEAKNIQY
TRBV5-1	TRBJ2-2	ASERGGSNTGELF
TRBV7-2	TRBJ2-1	ASSSPGQANEQF
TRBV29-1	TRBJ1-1	SVGIGTTEAF
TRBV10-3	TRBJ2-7	AISGQGYEQY
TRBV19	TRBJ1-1	ASSQGSSTEAF
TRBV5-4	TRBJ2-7	ASSFRDREYEQY
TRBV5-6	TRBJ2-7	ASSVRFRDRSYEQY
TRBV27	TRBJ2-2	ARGNVTRGQGTGELF
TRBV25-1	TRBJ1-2	ASSEWSADGYT
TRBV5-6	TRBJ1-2	ASSLQGDYGYT
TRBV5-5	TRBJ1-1	ASSFTRVTEAF
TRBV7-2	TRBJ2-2	ASSIQSRALF
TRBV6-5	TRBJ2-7	AVRGDGTGFDEQY
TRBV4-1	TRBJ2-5	ASSQGVGLAGIQETQY
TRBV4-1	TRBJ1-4	ASSRTRGTGEEKLF
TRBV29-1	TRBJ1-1	SVEGQQNTEAF
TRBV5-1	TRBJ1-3	ASSLGQVGNTIY
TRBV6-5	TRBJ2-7	ASSYSSAGLGYEQY
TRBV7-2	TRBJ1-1	ASSPGQGGSEAF
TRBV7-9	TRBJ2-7	ASSPYGREQY
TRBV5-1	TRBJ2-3	ASRLSGLAGGPSTDTQY
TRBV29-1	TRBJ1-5	SVALNSNQPQH
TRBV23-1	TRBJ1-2	ASSQSGTACYGYT
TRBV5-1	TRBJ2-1	ASSLWPGIGYNEQF
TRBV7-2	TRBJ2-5	ASSSRLAGSTETQY
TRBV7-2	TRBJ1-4	ASSLTAQGEKLF
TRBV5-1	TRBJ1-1	ASSSRTGSNTEAF
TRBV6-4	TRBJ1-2	ARTGFVSYGYT
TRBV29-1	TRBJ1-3	SVVAREPGNTIY
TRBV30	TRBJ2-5	AWSVGGGGETQY
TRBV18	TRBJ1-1	ASSAQGTTEAF
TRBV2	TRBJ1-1	ASSEDRGGGTEAF
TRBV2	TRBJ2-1	ASGTGLAGQF
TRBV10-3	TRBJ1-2	ASSYGAGDYGYT